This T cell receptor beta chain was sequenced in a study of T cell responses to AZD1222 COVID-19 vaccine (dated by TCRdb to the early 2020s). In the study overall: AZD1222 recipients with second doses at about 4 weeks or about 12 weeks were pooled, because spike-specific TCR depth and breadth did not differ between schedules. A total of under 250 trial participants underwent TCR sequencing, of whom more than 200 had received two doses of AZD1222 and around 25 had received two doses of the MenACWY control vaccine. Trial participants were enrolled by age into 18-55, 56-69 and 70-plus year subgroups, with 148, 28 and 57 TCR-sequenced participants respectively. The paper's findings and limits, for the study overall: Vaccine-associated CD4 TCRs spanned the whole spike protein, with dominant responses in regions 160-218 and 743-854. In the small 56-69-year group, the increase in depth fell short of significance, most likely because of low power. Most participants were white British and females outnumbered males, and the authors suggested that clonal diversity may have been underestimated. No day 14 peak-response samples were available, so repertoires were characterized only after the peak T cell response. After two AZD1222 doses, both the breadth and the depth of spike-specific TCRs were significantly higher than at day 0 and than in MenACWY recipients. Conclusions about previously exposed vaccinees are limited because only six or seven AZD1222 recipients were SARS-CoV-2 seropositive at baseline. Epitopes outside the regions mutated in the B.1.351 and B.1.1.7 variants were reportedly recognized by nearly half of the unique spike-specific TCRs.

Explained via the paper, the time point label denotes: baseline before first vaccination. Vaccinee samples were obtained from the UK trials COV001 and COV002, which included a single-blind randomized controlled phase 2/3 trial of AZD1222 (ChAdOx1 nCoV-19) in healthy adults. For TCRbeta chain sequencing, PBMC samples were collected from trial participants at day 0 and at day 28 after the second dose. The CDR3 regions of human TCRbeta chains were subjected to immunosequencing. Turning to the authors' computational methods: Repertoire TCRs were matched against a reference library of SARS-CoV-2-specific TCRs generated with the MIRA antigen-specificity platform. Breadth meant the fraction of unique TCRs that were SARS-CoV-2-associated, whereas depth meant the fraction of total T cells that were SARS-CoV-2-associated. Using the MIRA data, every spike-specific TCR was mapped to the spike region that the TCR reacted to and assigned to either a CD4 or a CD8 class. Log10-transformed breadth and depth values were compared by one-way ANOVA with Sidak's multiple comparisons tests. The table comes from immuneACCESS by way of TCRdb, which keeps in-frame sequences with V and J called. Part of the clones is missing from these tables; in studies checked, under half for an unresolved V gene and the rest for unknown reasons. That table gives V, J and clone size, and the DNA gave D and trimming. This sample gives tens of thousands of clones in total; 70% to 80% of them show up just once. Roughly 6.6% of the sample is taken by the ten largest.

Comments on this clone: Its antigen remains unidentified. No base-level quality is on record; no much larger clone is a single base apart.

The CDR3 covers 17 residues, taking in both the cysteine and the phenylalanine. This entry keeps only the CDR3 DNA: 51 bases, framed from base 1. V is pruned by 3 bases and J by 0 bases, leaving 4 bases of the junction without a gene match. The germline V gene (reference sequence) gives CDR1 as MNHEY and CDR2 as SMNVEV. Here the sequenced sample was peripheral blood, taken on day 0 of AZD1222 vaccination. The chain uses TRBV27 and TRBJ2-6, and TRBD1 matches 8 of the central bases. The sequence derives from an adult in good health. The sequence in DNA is TGTGCCAGCAGTTTTGGACAGGGAAGCTCTGGGGCCAACGTCCTGACTTTC. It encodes CASSFGQGSSGANVLTF.